The 31 T cell receptor beta chains below all came from one sample that was sequenced in a study of T-cell memory formation after mild COVID-19. TCRdb independently ran MiXCR on the 5' RACE reads; one entry per CDR3 protein. The sample gives 310,000 or so distinct CDR3 sequences, 15% to 20% of which show up once; roughly a fifth is in the top ten. The sample taken for sequencing was PBMCs or a T cell subset sorted from them (not recorded which). The source is a young man who had mild COVID-19 (a few samples of this study predate the infection). Cell type and time point are not known.

There are a few counts of this clonotype. J is TRBJ1-2 and V is TRBV12-5; 7 bases match TRBD1. The trim removed 4 bases at V and 0 bases at J, leaving 5 bases unmatched. The CDR3 spans 15 residues. Germline CDR1 LGHNT, CDR2 FRNRAP. DNA for the CDR3: TGTGCTAGTGGTTCGGACAGGCCAACTAACTATGGCTACACCTTC. Encoded protein: CASGSDRPTNYGYTF.

In this sample, this clonotype turned up a few times. The chain uses TRBV7-2 and TRBJ2-1; tentatively, D is TRBD1 (7 bases). Looked up from germline, CDR1 is SGHTA and CDR2 is FQGNSA. Trimming cost V 5 bases and J 9 bases, with 11 bases left between them. The CDR3 extends over 12 amino acids. DNA for the CDR3: TGTGCCAGCAGCCGGAGGGGGCTTGAGCAGTTCTTC. This codes for CASSRRGLEQFF.

This clonotype was detected ten times or more. The genes are TRBV6-5 and TRBJ2-1, with D uncertain. The CDR3 is made up of 19 amino acids. The V gene's germline CDR1 is MNHEY and CDR2 SVGAGI. The ends were cut back, 0 bases at V and 9 bases at J, with 27 bases in the middle. The chain's CDR3 is CASSYSTGRPSGFIGEQFF. CDR3 coding DNA: TGTGCCAGCAGTTACTCCACCGGGCGCCCGTCCGGGTTTATCGGTGAGCAGTTCTTC.

This clonotype has a handful of counts. As DNA, the CDR3 is TGTGCCAGCAGCTTTCTAGCGGGGGCGGCAGATACGCAGTATTTT. It codes for CASSFLAGAADTQYF. This sequence joins TRBV7-2 and TRBJ2-3; 10 bases are a match to TRBD2. Trimming cost V 3 bases and J 4 bases; bases outside gene matches: 4. This CDR3 contains 15 residues. In germline, CDR1 is SGHTA, CDR2 FQGNSA.

This clonotype was detected a few times. This rearrangement joins TRBV7-2 to TRBJ2-5, with D perhaps TRBD1 or TRBD2 (6 bases each). The CDR3 length is 18 residues. CDR1 and CDR2 (germline): SGHTA, FQGNSA. V lost 4 bases, J lost 5 bases, and 26 bases lay in between. The CDR3 protein is CASSSEEGTNRALETQYF. The CDR3 DNA follows: TGTGCCAGCAGCTCCGAGGAGGGTACCAACAGGGCGTTGGAGACCCAGTACTTC. The whole variable domain, remainder taken from reference TRBV7-2 and TRBJ2-5, is GAGVSQSPSNKVTEKGKDVELRCDPISGHTALYWYRQSLGQGLEFLIYFQGNSAPDKSGLPSDRFSAERTGGSVSTLTIQRTQQEDSAVYLCASSSEEGTNRALETQYFGPGTRLLVL.

This clonotype was counted between two and nine times. This sequence joins TRBV7-9 and TRBJ2-2; D perhaps matches TRBD2 (5 bases). Trimming removed 3 bases from V and 4 bases from J, with 12 bases in between. Per the germline V gene, CDR1 is SEHNR and CDR2 is FQNEAQ (reference sequence). The CDR3 spans 15 residues. The CDR3 region has the DNA TGTGCCAGCAGCTTCTCTCTAGCAGGCACCGGGGAGCTGTTTTTT. Residues: CASSFSLAGTGELFF.

The CDR3 region has the DNA TGTGCCAGCAGTACTCTAGCGGGGGGGCTCAATGAGCAGTTCTTC. This encodes CASSTLAGGLNEQFF. The gene calls are TRBV12-3 or TRBV12-4 and TRBJ2-1; 12 nucleotides agree with TRBD2. The CDR3 has 15 residues. V gave up 5 bases and J gave up 6 bases; unmatched junction bases: 5.

The sample holds many counts of this clonotype. The rearrangement links TRBV5-1 to TRBJ2-3; 10 positions agree with TRBD1. This CDR3 region has 16 residues. From germline, CDR1 is SGHRS and CDR2 YFSETQ. The J segment lost 3 bases and the V segment lost 4 bases, leaving 8 bases of the junction unmatched. The CDR3 DNA sequence: TGCGCCAGCAGCCAACGACAGGGGGCCGGGACAGATACGCAGTATTTT. This codes for CASSQRQGAGTDTQYF.

This clonotype showed up just a few times. The V gene is TRBV29-1, the J gene TRBJ2-2; D possibly corresponds to TRBD1 (5 bases). Trimming shortened V by 7 bases and J by 8 bases, and 17 bases separated the two germline ends. The CDR3 loop spans 13 amino acids. Germline CDR1 SQVTM, CDR2 ANQGSEA. CDR3 sequence (DNA): TGCAGCGGCCAGGGTCCACTGGTAGGGGAGCTGTTTTTT. It codes for CSGQGPLVGELFF.

This sequence joins TRBV6-1 and TRBJ1-2; 7 nucleotides line up with TRBD1. The CDR3 runs 13 residues. Trimming at V came to 10 bases and at J to 3 bases, leaving 8 bases not matched to a gene. The germline V gene encodes CDR1 MNHNS and CDR2 SASEGT. The CDR3 coding sequence is TGTGCCACCAACATCGGGACAGACTATGGCTACACCTTC. Translating it yields CATNIGTDYGYTF.

The chain is built from TRBV4-3 and TRBJ1-2; perhaps TRBD1 as D (6 bases). The V and J ends lost 0 bases and 4 bases respectively, with 15 bases between them. CDR1 LGHNA and CDR2 YSLEER come from the germline V gene. The CDR3 covers 16 residues. The CDR3 DNA sequence: TGCGCCAGCAGCCAAGAGACCACAGGGTACGGCTATGGCTACACCTTC. This codes for CASSQETTGYGYGYTF.

This clonotype was counted at least ten times. The chain has TRBV20-1 and TRBJ2-2; 10 bases line up with TRBD1. The length of the CDR3 is 15 residues. Germline V lookup: CDR1 DFQATT, CDR2 SNEGSKA (reference sequence). Trimming at V came to 0 bases and at J to 6 bases, leaving 4 bases not matched to a gene. DNA for the CDR3: TGCAGTGCTAGAGAGGGTGGGACAGGGGCCGGGGAGCTGTTTTTT. It specifies CSAREGGTGAGELFF.

This clonotype has just a few counts. The chain carries TRBV9 and TRBJ2-6; 7 bases are a match to TRBD1. CDR1 is SGDLS, CDR2 YYNGEE, per germline. With V trimmed by 5 bases and J by 2 bases, 1 base remained unmatched. The CDR3 has 14 residues. The CDR3 DNA sequence: TGTGCCAGCAGAAGGGGGCCTGGGGCCAACGTCCTGACTTTC. This gives the protein CASRRGPGANVLTF. Looking up the rest from reference TRBV9 and TRBJ2-6 gives the full variable domain: DSGVTQTPKHLITATGQRVTLRCSPRSGDLSVYWYQQSLDQGLQFLIQYYNGEERAKGNILERFSAQQFPDLHSELNLSSLELGDSALYFCASRRGPGANVLTFGAGSRLTVL.

A few counts support this clonotype. This sequence joins TRBV11-2 and TRBJ2-5; D perhaps matches TRBD2 (5 bases). Germline assignment: CDR1 SGHAT and CDR2 FQNNGV. V was pared by 6 bases and J by 5 bases, with 16 bases between. The CDR3 has 14 residues. The CDR3 spells CASSPSRVGETQYF. DNA for the CDR3: TGTGCCAGCAGTCCCTCGAGGGTTGGGGAGACCCAGTACTTC.

V and J are TRBV7-3 and TRBJ2-1; 11 bases line up with TRBD2. Germline CDR1 and CDR2: SGHTA and FQGTGA. The CDR3 runs to 14 residues. The V and J ends lost 5 bases and 5 bases, in that order; junction bases with no gene match: 2. The CDR3 reads CASSQTSGDNEQFF. CDR3 DNA sequence: TGTGCCAGCAGCCAGACTAGCGGGGACAATGAGCAGTTCTTC.

V and J are TRBV5-1 and TRBJ2-2; TRBD1 or TRBD2 may be the D gene (5 bases each). V was pared by 2 bases and J by 5 bases, with 16 bases between. The CDR3 runs 16 residues. Germline CDR1 SGHRS, CDR2 YFSETQ. The CDR3 spells CASSLGTGDGTGELFF. The CDR3, as DNA: TGCGCCAGCAGCTTAGGGACGGGCGATGGGACCGGGGAGCTGTTTTTT.

This chain uses TRBV5-1 with TRBJ2-3; TRBD1 aligns across 11 bases. The CDR3 runs 15 residues. After removal of 4 bases from V and 5 bases from J, the junction contained 6 bases not matched to a gene. Germline V lookup: CDR1 SGHRS, CDR2 YFSETQ. For the CDR3, the DNA is TGCGCCAGCAGCACCGGGACAGGGGGAAAAGATACGCAGTATTTT. It is translated as CASSTGTGGKDTQYF.

This clonotype was counted between two and nine times. The rearrangement uses TRBV3-1 and TRBJ1-5; D is ambiguous. The CDR3 loop spans 15 amino acids. V was cut by 0 bases and J by 0 bases, with 6 bases left in between. CDR1 and CDR2 from the germline V gene are LGHDT and YNNKEL (reference sequence). The CDR3 DNA reads as TGTGCCAGCAGCCAAGACGGGAATAGCAATCAGCCCCAGCATTTT. This encodes CASSQDGNSNQPQHF.

The table lists this clonotype with a few counts. In DNA form, the CDR3 reads TGTGCCAGCAGTTTAGGGGGGGTAAATCAGCCCCAGCATTTT. It yields the protein CASSLGGVNQPQHF. The chain recombines TRBV27 with TRBJ1-5, with D perhaps TRBD1 (5 bases). The CDR3 spans 14 residues. Trimming left V 2 bases short and J 4 bases short, with 9 bases between. CDR1 is MNHEY, CDR2 SMNVEV, per germline (reference sequence).

This clonotype has just a few counts. This chain links TRBV6-5 with TRBJ2-7; D is undetermined. Deletions cut 0 bases from V and 3 bases from J, with 6 bases between. The V gene's germline CDR1 is MNHEY and CDR2 SVGAGI. The length of the CDR3 is 13 residues. The CDR3: CASSYSKGYEQYF. The CDR3 DNA is TGTGCCAGCAGTTACTCGAAAGGCTACGAGCAGTACTTC.

The V call is TRBV11-2, the J call TRBJ1-2; D uncertain. This CDR3 is 13 amino acids long. Germline V gene sequence: CDR1 SGHAT, CDR2 FQNNGV. With 1 base removed from V and 3 bases from J, the gap between germline ends came to 6 bases. The chain's CDR3 is CASSLAEDYGYTF. CDR3 coding DNA: TGTGCCAGCAGCTTAGCGGAAGACTATGGCTACACCTTC. The full variable domain, completed using reference TRBV11-2 and TRBJ1-2, is EAGVAQSPRYKIIEKRQSVAFWCNPISGHATLYWYQQILGQGPKLLIQFQNNGVVDDSQLPKDRFSAERLKGVDSTLKIQPAKLEDSAVYLCASSLAEDYGYTFGSGTRLTVV.

The chain combines TRBV9 with TRBJ1-6; tentative D call: TRBD1 (6 bases). V gave up 3 bases and J gave up 7 bases, with 14 bases separating them. CDR3 length: 15 residues. Germline-derived CDR1 and CDR2 are SGDLS and YYNGEE. The CDR3, as DNA: TGTGCCAGCAGCGGAGGGGGGGGCTCGAATTCACCCCTCCACTTT. Amino acid sequence: CASSGGGGSNSPLHF.

This clonotype was seen at least ten times. The V call is TRBV7-2, the J call TRBJ1-2; D is ambiguous. The CDR3 is 13 amino acids. Trimming stripped 1 base from V and 8 bases from J, with 11 bases between. CDR1 and CDR2 (germline): SGHTA, FQGNSA. The CDR3 sequence is CASSLVATGGYTF. The CDR3 region has the DNA TGTGCCAGCAGCTTAGTCGCTACGGGGGGCTACACCTTC.

The V gene is TRBV6-1, the J gene TRBJ1-2, with 9 bases matching TRBD1. From germline, CDR1 is MNHNS and CDR2 SASEGT. V gave up 8 bases and J gave up 6 bases; unmatched junction bases: 10. The CDR3 totals 14 residues. CDR3 protein: CASLRDRVGHGYTF. CDR3 in DNA: TGTGCCAGCCTCCGGGACAGGGTGGGACATGGCTACACCTTC.

This clonotype was seen a handful of times. V is TRBV4-1 and J is TRBJ2-6; no definite D call. The V and J ends lost 1 base and 2 bases respectively, with 3 bases between them. CDR3 length: 14 amino acids. Germline loops: CDR1 MGHRA, CDR2 YSYEKL. The CDR3 DNA sequence: TGCGCCAGCAGCCAAGCACCTGGGGCCAACGTCCTGACTTTC. It specifies CASSQAPGANVLTF.

This clonotype was seen only once. This chain connects TRBV2 to TRBJ2-3; 7 bases line up with TRBD1. The V gene end was trimmed by 4 bases and the J gene end by 3 bases; junction bases not matched to a gene: 13. The CDR3 is 17 residues long. Germline assignment: CDR1 SNHLY and CDR2 FYNNEI. CDR3 region: CASSGIDRAKKTDTQYF. CDR3 DNA: TGTGCCAGCAGTGGAATTGACAGGGCCAAAAAAACAGATACGCAGTATTTT.

The V and J genes are TRBV7-2 and TRBJ2-7, with a tentative D call TRBD2 (5 bases). This CDR3 has 12 amino acids. Germline CDR1 reads SGHTA; CDR2 reads FQGNSA. Trimming took off 1 base at V and 7 bases at J, with 8 bases between the two ends. The CDR3 DNA is TGTGCCAGCAGCTTAGTAACGGGGGAGCAGTACGTC. Translation gives CASSLVTGEQYV.

In its sample, this clonotype was seen many times. The genes are TRBV20-1 and TRBJ2-4; possibly TRBD1 for D (5 bases). CDR3 length: 14 residues. In germline, CDR1 is DFQATT, CDR2 SNEGSKA (reference sequence). V was shortened by 1 base and J by 0 bases, with 7 bases between the two germline ends. The chain's CDR3 is CSARAQGAKNIQYF. As DNA, the CDR3 is TGCAGTGCTAGAGCTCAGGGAGCCAAAAACATTCAGTACTTC.

In this sample, this clonotype turned up once. This chain uses TRBV6-6 with TRBJ2-7; no clear D. V was trimmed by 0 bases and J by 3 bases, leaving 6 bases between them. Germline V CDR1 and CDR2: MNHNY, SVGAGI (reference sequence). There are 13 residues in the CDR3. The CDR3 sequence is CASSYSVGYEQYV. For the CDR3, the DNA is TGTGCCAGCAGTTACTCGGTCGGCTACGAGCAGTACGTC.

The table lists this clonotype with a few counts. V is TRBV10-2 and J is TRBJ1-1; 8 bases agree with TRBD1. Per the germline V gene, CDR1 is WSHSY and CDR2 is SAAADI. This CDR3 is built from 16 residues. V lost 6 bases to trimming and J lost 3 bases; unmatched junction nucleotides: 12. The CDR3 sequence is CASSRGQGGWDTEAFF. The DNA for the CDR3 is TGCGCCAGCAGCCGTGGACAGGGAGGATGGGACACTGAAGCTTTCTTT.

This clonotype was seen a few times. One end of the junction is discordant with germline, which a read error may explain. The rearrangement joins TRBV5-1 to TRBJ2-2, with D perhaps TRBD1 (6 bases). The germline V gene encodes CDR1 SGHRS and CDR2 YFSETQ. The length of the CDR3 is 13 residues. CDR3 DNA sequence: TGCGCCAGCGGGGGCGCGGGCACCGGGGAGCTGATTTTT. It encodes CASGGAGTGELIF.